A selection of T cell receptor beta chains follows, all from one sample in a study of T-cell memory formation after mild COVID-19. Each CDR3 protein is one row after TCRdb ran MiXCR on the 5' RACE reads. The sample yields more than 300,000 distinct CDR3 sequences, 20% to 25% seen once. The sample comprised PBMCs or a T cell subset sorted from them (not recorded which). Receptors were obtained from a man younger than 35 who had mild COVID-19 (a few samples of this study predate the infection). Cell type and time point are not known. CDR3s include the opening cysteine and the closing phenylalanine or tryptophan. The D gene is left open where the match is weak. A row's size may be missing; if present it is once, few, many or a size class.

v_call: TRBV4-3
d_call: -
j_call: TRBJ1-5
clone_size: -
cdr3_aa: CASSQGVNSNQPQHF
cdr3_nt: TGCGCCAGCAGCCAAGGAGTTAATAGCAATCAGCCCCAGCATTTT

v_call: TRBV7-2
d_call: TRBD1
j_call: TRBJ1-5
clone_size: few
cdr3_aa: CASSPGQDRVDQPQHF
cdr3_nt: TGTGCCAGCAGCCCCGGACAAGACAGGGTGGATCAGCCCCAGCATTTT

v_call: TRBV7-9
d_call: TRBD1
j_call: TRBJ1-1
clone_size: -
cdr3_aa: CASSLALTGVRAFF
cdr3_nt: TGTGCCAGCAGCTTAGCCTTGACAGGGGTGCGGGCTTTCTTT

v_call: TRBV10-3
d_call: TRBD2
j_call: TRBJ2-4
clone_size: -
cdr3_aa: CAISVGVGGNIQYF
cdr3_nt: TGTGCCATCAGTGTAGGAGTGGGGGGGAACATTCAGTACTTC

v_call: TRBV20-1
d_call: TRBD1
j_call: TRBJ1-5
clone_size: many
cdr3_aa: CSARGLAGGGQPQHF
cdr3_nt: TGCAGTGCTAGGGGGTTGGCAGGGGGCGGTCAGCCCCAGCATTTT

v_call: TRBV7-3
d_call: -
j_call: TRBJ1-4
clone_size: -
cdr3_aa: CASSPQGGTNEKLFF
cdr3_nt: TGTGCCAGCAGCCCTCAGGGAGGCACTAATGAAAAACTGTTTTTT

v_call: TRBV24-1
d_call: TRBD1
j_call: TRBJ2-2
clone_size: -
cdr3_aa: CATSDVNRGRTGELFF
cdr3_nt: TGTGCCACCAGTGATGTTAACAGGGGGCGAACCGGGGAGCTGTTTTTT

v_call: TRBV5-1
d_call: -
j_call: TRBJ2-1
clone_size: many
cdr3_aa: CASSLLSAGSYNEQFF
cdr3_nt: TGCGCCAGCAGCCTGTTATCGGCGGGCTCCTACAATGAGCAGTTCTTC

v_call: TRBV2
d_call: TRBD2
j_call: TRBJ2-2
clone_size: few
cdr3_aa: CASRLAGGANTGELFF
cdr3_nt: TGTGCCAGCAGACTAGCGGGAGGAGCGAACACCGGGGAGCTGTTTTTT

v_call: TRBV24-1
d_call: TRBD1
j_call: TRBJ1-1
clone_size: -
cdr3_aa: CATRGDRGSGAFF
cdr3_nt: TGTGCCACCAGAGGAGACAGGGGCAGTGGGGCTTTCTTT

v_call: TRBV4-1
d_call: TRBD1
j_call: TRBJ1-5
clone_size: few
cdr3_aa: CASSQDPGGGQPQHF
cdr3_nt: TGCGCCAGCAGCCAAGATCCAGGGGGCGGACAGCCCCAGCATTTT

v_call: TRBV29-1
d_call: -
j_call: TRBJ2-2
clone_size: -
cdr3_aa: CSVDKRGGTGELFF
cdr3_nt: TGCAGCGTTGATAAGCGCGGCGGGACCGGGGAGCTGTTTTTT

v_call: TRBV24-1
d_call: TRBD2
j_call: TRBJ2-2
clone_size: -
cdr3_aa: CATSDPGVAGNTGELFF
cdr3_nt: TGTGCCACCAGTGATCCCGGAGTAGCGGGGAACACCGGGGAGCTGTTTTTT

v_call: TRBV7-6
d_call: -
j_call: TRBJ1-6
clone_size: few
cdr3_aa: CASSLELGSTNSPLHF
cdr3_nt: TGTGCCAGCAGCTTAGAGCTGGGGAGCACTAATTCACCCCTCCACTTT

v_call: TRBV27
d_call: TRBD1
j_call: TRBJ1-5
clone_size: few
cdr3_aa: CASSRQGLQPQHF
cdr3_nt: TGTGCCAGCAGTAGACAGGGGTTACAGCCCCAGCATTTT

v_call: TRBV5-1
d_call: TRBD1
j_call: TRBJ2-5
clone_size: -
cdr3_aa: CASSLGDSGETKYF
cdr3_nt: TGCGCCAGCAGCTTGGGGGACAGTGGAGAGACCAAGTACTTC

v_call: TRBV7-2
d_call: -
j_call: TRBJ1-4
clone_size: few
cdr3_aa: CASSLIFGQLFF
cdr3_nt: TGTGCCAGCAGCTTAATTTTTGGGCAACTGTTTTTT

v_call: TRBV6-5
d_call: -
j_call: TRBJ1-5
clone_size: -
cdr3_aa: CATSGRSNQPQHF
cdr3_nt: TGTGCCACCAGCGGAAGGAGCAATCAGCCCCAGCATTTT

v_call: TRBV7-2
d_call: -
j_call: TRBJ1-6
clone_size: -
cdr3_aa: CASSSGSLLDSPLHF
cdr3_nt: TGTGCCAGCAGCTCAGGAAGTCTTCTGGATTCACCCCTCCACTTT

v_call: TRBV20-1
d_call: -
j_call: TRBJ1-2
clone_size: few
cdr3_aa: CSASGTGGYTF
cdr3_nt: TGCAGTGCTTCCGGGACGGGAGGCTACACCTTC

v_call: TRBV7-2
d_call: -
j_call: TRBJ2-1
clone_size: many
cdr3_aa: CASSLGLGNEQFF
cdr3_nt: TGTGCCAGCAGCTTAGGACTAGGGAATGAGCAGTTCTTC

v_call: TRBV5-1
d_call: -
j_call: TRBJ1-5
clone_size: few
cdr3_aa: CASSWGEWHF
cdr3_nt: TGCGCCAGCAGCTGGGGGGAATGGCATTTT

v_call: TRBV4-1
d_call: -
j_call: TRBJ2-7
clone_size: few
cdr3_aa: CASSQDAGTLYEQYF
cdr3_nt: TGCGCCAGCAGCCAAGATGCCGGGACACTGTACGAGCAGTACTTC

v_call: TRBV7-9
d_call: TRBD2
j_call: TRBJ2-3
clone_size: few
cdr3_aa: CASSLAWASGSTDTQYF
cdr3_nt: TGTGCCAGCAGCTTAGCGTGGGCTAGCGGCAGCACAGATACGCAGTATTTT

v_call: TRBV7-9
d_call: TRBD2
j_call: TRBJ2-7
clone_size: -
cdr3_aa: CASSSTSGAYEQYF
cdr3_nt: TGTGCCAGCAGTTCGACTAGCGGGGCCTACGAGCAGTACTTC

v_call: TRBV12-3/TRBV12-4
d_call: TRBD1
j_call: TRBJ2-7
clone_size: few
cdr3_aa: CASRVGQGLTRQYF
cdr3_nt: TGTGCCAGCAGGGTGGGACAGGGCCTTACCAGGCAGTACTTC

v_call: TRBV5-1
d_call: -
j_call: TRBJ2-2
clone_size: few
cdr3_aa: CASSVLGMNTGELFF
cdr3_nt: TGCGCCAGCAGTGTCTTGGGGATGAACACCGGGGAGCTGTTTTTT

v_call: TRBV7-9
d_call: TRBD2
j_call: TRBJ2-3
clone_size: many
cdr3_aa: CASSTTSGGRDTQYF
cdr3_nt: TGTGCCAGCAGCACAACTAGCGGGGGAAGAGATACGCAGTATTTT

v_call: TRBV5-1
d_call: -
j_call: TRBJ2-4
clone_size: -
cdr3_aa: CASSLGYSLAKNIQYF
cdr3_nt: TGCGCCAGCAGCTTGGGGTACAGTTTAGCCAAAAACATTCAGTACTTC

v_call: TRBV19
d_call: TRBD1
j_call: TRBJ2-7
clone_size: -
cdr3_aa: CASSIGQGATYEQYF
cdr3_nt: TGTGCCAGTAGTATCGGACAGGGGGCAACCTACGAGCAGTACTTC

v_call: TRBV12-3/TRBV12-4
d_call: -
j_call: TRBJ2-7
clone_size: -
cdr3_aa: CASSLQGGFYEQYF
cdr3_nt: TGTGCCAGCAGTCTCCAGGGGGGGTTTTACGAGCAGTACTTC

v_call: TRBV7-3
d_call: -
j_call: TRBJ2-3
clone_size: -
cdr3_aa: CASTRTGGRTDTQYF
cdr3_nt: TGTGCCAGCACTCGTACCGGGGGACGCACAGATACGCAGTATTTT

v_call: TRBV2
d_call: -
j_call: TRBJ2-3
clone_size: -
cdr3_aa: CASSKDSRGSTDTQYF
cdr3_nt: TGTGCCAGCAGTAAGGACTCGCGGGGAAGCACAGATACGCAGTATTTT

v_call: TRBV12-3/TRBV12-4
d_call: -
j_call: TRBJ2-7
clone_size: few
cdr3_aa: CASTPSGIYEQYF
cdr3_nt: TGTGCCAGCACCCCCTCCGGAATCTACGAGCAGTACTTC

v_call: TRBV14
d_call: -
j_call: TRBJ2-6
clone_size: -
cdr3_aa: CASSQDPQTSGANVLTF
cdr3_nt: TGTGCCAGCAGCCAAGATCCGCAAACCTCTGGGGCCAACGTCCTGACTTTC

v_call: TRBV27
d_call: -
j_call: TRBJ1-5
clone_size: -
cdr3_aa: CASSLGMGQPQHF
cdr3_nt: TGTGCCAGCAGTTTGGGTATGGGTCAGCCCCAGCATTTT

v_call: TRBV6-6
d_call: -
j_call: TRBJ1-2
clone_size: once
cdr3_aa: CASSSGEVNGYTF
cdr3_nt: TGTGCCAGCAGTTCAGGGGAGGTGAATGGCTACACCTTC

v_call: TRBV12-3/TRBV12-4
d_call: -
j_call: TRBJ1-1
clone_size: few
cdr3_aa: CASSLKRGDTEAFF
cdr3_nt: TGTGCCAGCAGCCTGAAACGGGGGGACACTGAAGCTTTCTTT

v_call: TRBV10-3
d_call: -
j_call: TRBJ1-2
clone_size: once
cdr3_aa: CAISPNPWDNYGYTF
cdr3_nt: TGTGCCATCAGTCCGAACCCGTGGGATAACTATGGCTACACCTTC

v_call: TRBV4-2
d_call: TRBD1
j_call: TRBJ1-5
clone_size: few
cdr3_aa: CASRRDRVSQPQHF
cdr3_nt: TGTGCCAGCCGCCGGGACAGGGTTAGTCAGCCCCAGCATTTT

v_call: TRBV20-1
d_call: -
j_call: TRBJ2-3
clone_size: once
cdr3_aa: CSAQLSRSTDTQYF
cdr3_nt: TGCAGTGCCCAGCTTTCGCGGAGCACAGATACGCAGTATTTT

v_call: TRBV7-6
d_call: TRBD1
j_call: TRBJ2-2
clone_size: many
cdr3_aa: CASSLAFPGQGWGTGELFF
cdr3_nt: TGTGCCAGCAGCTTAGCGTTCCCGGGACAGGGCTGGGGGACCGGGGAGCTGTTTTTT

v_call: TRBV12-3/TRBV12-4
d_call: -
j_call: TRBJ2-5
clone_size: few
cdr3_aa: CASTGLETQYF
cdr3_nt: TGTGCCAGCACGGGGCTAGAGACCCAGTACTTC

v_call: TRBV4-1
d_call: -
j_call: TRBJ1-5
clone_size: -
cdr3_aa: CASSQDRAGVASSNQPQHF
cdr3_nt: TGCGCCAGCAGCCAAGATCGGGCAGGGGTTGCCTCCAGCAATCAGCCCCAGCATTTT

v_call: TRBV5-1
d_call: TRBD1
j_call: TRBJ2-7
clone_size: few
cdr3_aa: CASSHGQAHYEQYF
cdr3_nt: TGCGCCAGCAGTCATGGACAGGCCCACTACGAGCAGTACTTC

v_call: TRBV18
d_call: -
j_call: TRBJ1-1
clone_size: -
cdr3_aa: CASSPWGRSEPEAFF
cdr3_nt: TGTGCCAGCTCACCGTGGGGCCGATCGGAGCCTGAAGCTTTCTTT

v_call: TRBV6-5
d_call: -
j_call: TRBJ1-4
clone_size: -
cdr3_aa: CASSYSKRAATNEKLFF
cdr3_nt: TGTGCCAGCAGTTACTCGAAGAGAGCCGCAACTAATGAAAAACTGTTTTTT

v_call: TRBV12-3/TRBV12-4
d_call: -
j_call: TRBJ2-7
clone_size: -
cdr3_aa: CASSFRPGLSYEQYF
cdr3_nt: TGTGCCAGCAGTTTTCGGCCAGGACTCTCCTACGAGCAGTACTTC

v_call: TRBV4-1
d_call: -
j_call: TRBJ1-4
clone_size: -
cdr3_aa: CASSQVDSLNEKLFF
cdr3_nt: TGCGCCAGCAGCCAAGTGGACAGCCTTAATGAAAAACTGTTTTTT